This is a list of T cell receptor beta chains from one sample in a study of T cell responses to AZD1222 COVID-19 vaccine. Clones were sequenced by immunoSEQ multiplex PCR, and TCRdb holds only the in-frame ones, with some missing. The sample lists 100,000 to 130,000 clones; 92% were seen once. Sequencing was performed on peripheral blood, taken 28 days after the second AZD1222 dose. Receptor source: an adult who received the AZD1222 COVID-19 vaccine. Both conserved end residues are part of each CDR3. A D gene is named only where the DNA matches it firmly. Clone size is stated in some rows and not others, as once, few, many or a class when expanded.

cdr3_nt cdr3_aa d_call j_call v_call clone_size
TGTGCCAGCAGCTTAAAAAAAAATAGCGGGAGGGGCCACGAGCAGTACTTC CASSLKKNSGRGHEQYF TRBD2 TRBJ2-7 TRBV7-3 few
TGTGCCATCAGTGAGGCCGGGACGGCCTATGGCTACACCTTC CAISEAGTAYGYTF - TRBJ1-2 TRBV10-3 once
TGTGCCAGCAGCCTGGACGGGTTTAACGGGGCTTTCTTT CASSLDGFNGAFF - TRBJ1-1 TRBV3-1/TRBV3-2 -
TGCGCCAGCAGCGCCTCAGCGGGAGGATTGGATACGCAGTATTTT CASSASAGGLDTQYF TRBD2 TRBJ2-3 TRBV5-1 -
TGTGCCAGCAGCGAACAGGCTCTGAGGGGTGGCTACACCTTC CASSEQALRGGYTF - TRBJ1-2 TRBV9 -
TGTGCCAGCAATCCCGGACTAGCGGGACTTTACGAGCAGTACTTC CASNPGLAGLYEQYF TRBD2 TRBJ2-7 TRBV28 -
TGCGCCAGCAGCCAACGGGACTACTCCTACAATGAGCAGTTCTTC CASSQRDYSYNEQFF TRBD2 TRBJ2-1 TRBV4-1 once
TGTGCCAGCAGCTTGACTTTCAGAGAGACCCAGTACTTC CASSLTFRETQYF - TRBJ2-5 TRBV5-4 -
TGTGCCATCAGTGAGCTGGGGGTCCGGAACACCGGGGAGCTGTTTTTT CAISELGVRNTGELFF - TRBJ2-2 TRBV10-3 few
TGTGCCAGCAGTTTAAGAGGAAGCGGGACCGGGGAGCTGTTTTTT CASSLRGSGTGELFF - TRBJ2-2 TRBV27 -
TGTGCCTGGAAAGTGGGGCGACAGACCACCGGGGAGCTGTTTTTT CAWKVGRQTTGELFF - TRBJ2-2 TRBV30 -
TGCGCCAGCAGCCAAGATCTCGGCGGGGGGCTAAAGACTGAAGCTTTCTTT CASSQDLGGGLKTEAFF - TRBJ1-1 TRBV4-1 -
TGTGCCAGCAGCCCCCTCGGGACCCGACTAGCCCGTTACAATGAGCAGTTCTTC CASSPLGTRLARYNEQFF TRBD2 TRBJ2-1 TRBV7-9 -
TGTGCCAGCAGCGTAGCTACGAGTAATTCACCCCTCCACTTT CASSVATSNSPLHF - TRBJ1-6 TRBV9 once
TGTGCCAGCAGCTTGCGAGGGGGCGGGGGGCCCCGTGGCACAGATACGCAGTATTTT CASSLRGGGGPRGTDTQYF - TRBJ2-3 TRBV5-6 few
TGTGCCAGCAGCCACCGGACTAGCGGCTTATACAATGAGCAGTTCTTC CASSHRTSGLYNEQFF TRBD2 TRBJ2-1 TRBV5-4 -
TGTGCCAGCAGCTTGTATCCAGGGGAGTCCCACGAGCAGTACTTC CASSLYPGESHEQYF - TRBJ2-7 TRBV5-6 -
TGTGCCAGCAGCTTCCGACAGGGGCCGGGAGATACGCAGTATTTT CASSFRQGPGDTQYF TRBD1 TRBJ2-3 TRBV7-3 -
TGTGCCACCAGCAGAGATCGCGAGCCCGCCTCTCCGCCCCAGCATTTT CATSRDREPASPPQHF - TRBJ1-5 TRBV15 -
TGTGCCAGCGGTGCAGTTAATTCACCCCTCCACTTT CASGAVNSPLHF - TRBJ1-6 TRBV7-2 -
TGTGCCACCAGTGATCTCGGCCTCACAGATACGCAGTATTTT CATSDLGLTDTQYF - TRBJ2-3 TRBV24-1 -
TGTGCCAGCAGCTTAGATGGGGCCTTGGGTAACACTGAAGCTTTCTTT CASSLDGALGNTEAFF - TRBJ1-1 TRBV7-9 -
TGTGCCAGCAGTCAGGGACGGTCTAACTATGGCTACACCTTC CASSQGRSNYGYTF - TRBJ1-2 TRBV7-2 -